The entry that follows covers one TCR beta chain sequence. Its antigen is unknown. Antigen-specific CD4+ T cell clonotypes were called by their expansion after viral peptide-pool culture in ViraFEST. Subsequent to less than 13 days of culture, CD4+ T cells were isolated. Fresh IL-2-containing medium replaced half the medium on days 3 and 7. This entry comes from a study of vaccination effects on CD4 cells after COVID-19. The study's findings and limits: Sampling in the study covered few convalescent patients and included no early post-infection timepoints.

Germline V gene lookup returns CDR1 KGHSH and CDR2 LQKENI. The CDR3 is made up of 14 amino acids. Trimming at V came to 0 bases and at J to 5 bases, leaving 3 bases not matched to a gene. Profiled with immunoSEQ multiplex PCR; TCRdb holds only in-frame clones, not every one. The sample records about 22,000 clones, around 66% being singletons. Sample: CD4+ T cells from PBMCs cultured with HCoV-229E spike peptides, taken before COVID-19 vaccination. The chain employs TRBV18 and TRBJ2-5, with 7 bases lining up with TRBD2. This clonotype was sampled from a human donor who received a COVID-19 vaccine. CDR3 DNA: TGTGCCAGCTCACCACCGGGACTACAGGAGACCCAGTACTTC. It is translated as CASSPPGLQETQYF. The full variable domain, with the rest looked up from reference TRBV18 and TRBJ2-5, is NAGVMQNPRHLVRRRGQEARLRCSPMKGHSHVYWYRQLPEEGLKFMVYLQKENIIDESGMPKERFSAEFPKEGPSILRIQQVVRGDSAAYFCASSPPGLQETQYFGPGTRLLVL.